This T cell receptor (beta chain) was sequenced for a study of cytomegalovirus exposure and HLA in healthy donors. Study-level points and caveats: Cytomegalovirus-associated TCR beta chains were listed, numbering roughly 150.

TCRdb keeps only in-frame clones here, not all; method: immunoSEQ multiplex PCR. The table has over 200,000 clones, about 90% seen once. To note about this clone: Its antigen remains unidentified.

The CDR3 spans 19 residues. Trimming stripped 4 bases from V and 0 bases from J, with 22 bases between. Germline-derived CDR1 and CDR2 are SGHTA and FQGNSA. Source material: PBMCs. This rearrangement joins TRBV7-2 to TRBJ2-1; D is ambiguous. The sequence came from a woman in her 30s in good health and CMV-seronegative. The CDR3 nucleotides are TGTGCCAGCAGCTCCTTAGACAACCTTGGGGTTAGCTCCTACAATGAGCAGTTCTTC. Protein: CASSSLDNLGVSSYNEQFF.